This paragraph covers one T cell receptor (beta chain) sequence. Its antigen is currently unknown. The source of the sample is a study of identifying expanded T cells in peripheral blood. Findings and caveats of the study: Over about two and four weeks, about 16.4 and 19 clones changed, versus approximately 1.1 between replicates. Clone count variance between approximately two-week samples rose with total template count.

Assay used: immunoSEQ multiplex PCR; TCRdb lists only in-frame clones, some missing. Of around 120,000 clones listed, approximately 80% were seen once; the top ten hold more than 2.5%. Collection occurred without any documented infections or immune events in donors. This CDR3 comprises 17 residues. Trimming removed 0 bases from V and 5 bases from J, with 20 bases in between. Germline lookup yields CDR1 KGHSH and CDR2 LQKENI. The sample consisted of blood. This receptor was obtained from a person between 18 and 75 years old in good health. The gene calls are TRBV18 and TRBJ2-7; perhaps TRBD1 as D (6 bases). The CDR3 DNA is TGTGCCAGCTCACCACCGGCCTCAGGGGATAGTTCCCACGAGCAGTACTTC. It encodes CASSPPASGDSSHEQYF.